The 3 T cell receptor beta chains below come from one sample, sequenced in a study of T cells in Graves' hyperthyroidism and ophthalmopathy (dated by TCRdb to between 2017 and 2020). Library creation used multiplex PCR. The listed sequencing device is Illumina HiSeq 2000. The TCR beta CDR3 regions were amplified from RNA transcripts. For the first round of RT-PCR on the TCR CDR3, the HTBI primer set was used together with the Qiagen OneStep RT-PCR kit. TCRdb trimmed the raw reads at Q25, called clones with MiXCR and kept productive beta chains. Duplicate CDR3 protein sequences are folded into a single record with the most common DNA and genes. The sample profile shows 450,000 to 700,000 distinct CDR3 sequences; around 45% of them were found once. The leading ten clones occupy under 20% of the sample. The sequenced material came from peripheral blood or thyroid tissue (not recorded which). These receptors came from an adult woman with Graves' disease, either hyperthyroidism or ophthalmopathy (not recorded which).

To note about this clonotype: Sequence at one end of the junction differs from germline and may be a read error. The V call is TRBV2, the J call TRBJ1-4; TRBD1 might be the D (5 bases). In germline, CDR1 is SNHLY, CDR2 FYNNEI. This CDR3 is built from 8 residues. The CDR3 region has the DNA TGTGCCAGCAGTGAACAGGGTTTT. Translation gives CASSEQGF.

The table lists this clonotype with many counts. The rearrangement joins TRBV13 to TRBJ2-6, with D hard to call. Germline V CDR1 and CDR2: PRHDT, FYEKMQ (reference sequence). Trimming took 5 bases from V and 1 from J, leaving 9 bases between them. The CDR3 extends over 15 amino acids. The CDR3 loop is CASSPRWSGANVLTF. The CDR3, as DNA: TGTGCCAGCAGCCCCCGGTGGTCTGGGGCCAACGTCCTGACTTTC.

V gene TRBV29-1 combines with J gene TRBJ2-7; 11 positions match TRBD2. This CDR3 has 13 amino acids. V was clipped by 7 bases and J by 2 bases; unmatched bases: 4. CDR1 is SQVTM, CDR2 ANQGSEA, per germline. Here the CDR3 reads CSGTSGSAYEQYF. Here the CDR3 DNA reads TGCAGCGGGACTAGCGGGTCAGCCTACGAGCAGTACTTC.